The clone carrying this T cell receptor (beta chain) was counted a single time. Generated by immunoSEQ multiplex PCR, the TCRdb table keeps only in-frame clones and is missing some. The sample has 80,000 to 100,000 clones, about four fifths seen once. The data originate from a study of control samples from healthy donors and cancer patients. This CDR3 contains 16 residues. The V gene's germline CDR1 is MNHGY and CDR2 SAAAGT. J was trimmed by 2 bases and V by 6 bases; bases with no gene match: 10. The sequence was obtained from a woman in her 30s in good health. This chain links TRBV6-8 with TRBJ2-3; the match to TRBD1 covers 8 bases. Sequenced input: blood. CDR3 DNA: TGTGCCAGCAGACCCAGTATCAGGGGGCCCACAGATACGCAGTATTTT. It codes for CASRPSIRGPTDTQYF.